This T cell receptor beta chain is from a study of cytomegalovirus exposure and HLA in healthy donors. The study's findings and limits: In a later analysis, first-cohort TCR clusters were found to tend to co-occur in the 130 or so validation repertoires.

With 4 bases clipped from V and 8 bases from J, the junction kept 5 bases outside the gene matches. The germline V gene encodes CDR1 MDHEN and CDR2 SYDVKM. CDR3 length: 15 residues. A note on this clone: Its antigen is unidentified.

Only in-frame clones appear in the TCRdb table, and some are missing; sequencing was by immunoSEQ multiplex PCR. The repertoire holds over 150,000 clones, with roughly 84% as singletons. Sequencing was performed on PBMCs. V gene TRBV28 combines with J gene TRBJ2-1, with 13 nucleotides matching TRBD2. The sequence derives from a human donor in good health. CDR3 loop: CASSSRTSGRDEQFF. CDR3 nucleotides: TGTGCCAGCAGTTCTCGGACTAGCGGGAGAGATGAGCAGTTCTTC.